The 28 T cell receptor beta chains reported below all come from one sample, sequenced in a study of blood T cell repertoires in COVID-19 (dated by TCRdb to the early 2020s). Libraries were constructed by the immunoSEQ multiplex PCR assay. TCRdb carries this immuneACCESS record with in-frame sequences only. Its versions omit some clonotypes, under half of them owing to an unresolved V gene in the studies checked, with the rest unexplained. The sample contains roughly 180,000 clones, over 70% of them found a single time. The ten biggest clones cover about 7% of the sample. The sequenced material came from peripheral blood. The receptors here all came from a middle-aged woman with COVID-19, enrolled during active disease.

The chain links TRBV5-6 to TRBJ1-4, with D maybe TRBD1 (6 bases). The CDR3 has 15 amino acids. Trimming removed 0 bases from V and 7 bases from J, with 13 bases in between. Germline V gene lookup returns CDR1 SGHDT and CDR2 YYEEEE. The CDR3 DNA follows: TGTGCCAGCAGCTTGGGCAGGGGAGAAGGTGAAAAACTGTTTTTT. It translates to CASSLGRGEGEKLFF.

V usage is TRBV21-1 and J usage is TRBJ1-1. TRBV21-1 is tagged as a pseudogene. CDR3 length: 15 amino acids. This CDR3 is CASSRMGGDTLEAFF. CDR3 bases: TGTGCCAGCAGCCGGATGGGAGGGGACACCCTTGAAGCTTTCTTT.

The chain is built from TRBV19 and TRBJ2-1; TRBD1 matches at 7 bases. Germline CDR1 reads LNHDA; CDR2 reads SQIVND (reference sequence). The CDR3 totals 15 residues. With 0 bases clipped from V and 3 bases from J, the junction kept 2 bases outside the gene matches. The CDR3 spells CASSIEGTVYNEQFF. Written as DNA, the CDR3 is TGTGCCAGTAGTATAGAGGGGACAGTCTACAATGAGCAGTTCTTC. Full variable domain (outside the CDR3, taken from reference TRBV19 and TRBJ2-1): DGGITQSPKYLFRKEGQNVTLSCEQNLNHDAMYWYRQDPGQGLRLIYYSQIVNDFQKGDIAEGYSVSREKKESFPLTVTSAQKNPTAFYLCASSIEGTVYNEQFFGPGTRLTVL.

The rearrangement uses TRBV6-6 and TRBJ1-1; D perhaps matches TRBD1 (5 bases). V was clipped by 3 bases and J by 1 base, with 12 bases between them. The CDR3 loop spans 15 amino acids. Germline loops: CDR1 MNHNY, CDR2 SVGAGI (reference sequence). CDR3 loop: CASSYGSDRNTEAFF. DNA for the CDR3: TGTGCCAGCAGTTATGGGTCCGACAGGAACACTGAAGCTTTCTTT.

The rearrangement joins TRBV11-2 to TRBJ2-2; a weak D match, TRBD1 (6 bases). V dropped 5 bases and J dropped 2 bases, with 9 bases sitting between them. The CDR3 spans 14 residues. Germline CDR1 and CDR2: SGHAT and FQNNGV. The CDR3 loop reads CASSPDSNTGELFF. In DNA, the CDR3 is TGTGCCAGCAGCCCGGACAGTAACACCGGGGAGCTGTTTTTT.

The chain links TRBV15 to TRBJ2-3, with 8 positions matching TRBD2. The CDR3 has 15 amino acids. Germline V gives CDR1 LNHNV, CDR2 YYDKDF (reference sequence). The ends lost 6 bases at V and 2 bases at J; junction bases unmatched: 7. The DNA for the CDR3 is TGTGCCACCAGAGACGGGGGGGCGCTCACAGATACGCAGTATTTT. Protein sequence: CATRDGGALTDTQYF.

The CDR3 sequence is CASIETSVGLETQYF. CDR3 sequence (DNA): TGTGCCAGTATAGAAACTAGCGTGGGCCTGGAGACCCAGTACTTC. This rearrangement joins TRBV19 to TRBJ2-5; 7 nucleotides align to TRBD2. The CDR3 loop spans 15 amino acids. Trimming took 7 bases from V and 5 from J; bases not matched to a gene: 13. Germline V lookup: CDR1 LNHDA, CDR2 SQIVND (reference sequence).

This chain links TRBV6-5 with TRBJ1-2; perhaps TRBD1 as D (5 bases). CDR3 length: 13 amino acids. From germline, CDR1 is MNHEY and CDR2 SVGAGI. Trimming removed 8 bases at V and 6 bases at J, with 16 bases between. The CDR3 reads CASPGGSSHGYTF. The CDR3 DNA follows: TGTGCCAGCCCCGGGGGGAGCTCCCATGGCTACACCTTC.

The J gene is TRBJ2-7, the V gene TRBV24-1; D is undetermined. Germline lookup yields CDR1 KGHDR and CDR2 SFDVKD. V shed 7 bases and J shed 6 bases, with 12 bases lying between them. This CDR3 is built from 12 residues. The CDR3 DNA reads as TGTGCCACCAGCTCTTTCAGAGGCGAGCAGTACTTC. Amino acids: CATSSFRGEQYF.

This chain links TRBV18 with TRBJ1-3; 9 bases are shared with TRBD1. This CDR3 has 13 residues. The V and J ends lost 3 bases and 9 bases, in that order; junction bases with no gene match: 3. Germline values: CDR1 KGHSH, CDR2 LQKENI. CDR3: CASSPGQGVTIYF. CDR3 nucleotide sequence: TGTGCCAGCTCACCGGGACAGGGAGTCACCATATATTTT.

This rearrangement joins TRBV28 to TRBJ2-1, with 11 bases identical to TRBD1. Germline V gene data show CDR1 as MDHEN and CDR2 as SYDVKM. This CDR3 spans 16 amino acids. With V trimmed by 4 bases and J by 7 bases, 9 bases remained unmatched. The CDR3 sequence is CASSSPGTGGMNEQFF. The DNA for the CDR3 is TGTGCCAGCAGTTCCCCTGGGACAGGGGGGATGAATGAGCAGTTCTTC.

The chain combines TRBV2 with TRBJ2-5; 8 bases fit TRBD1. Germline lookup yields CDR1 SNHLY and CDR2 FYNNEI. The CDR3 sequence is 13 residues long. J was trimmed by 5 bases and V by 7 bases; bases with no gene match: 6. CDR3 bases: TGTGCCAGCACTCAGGGGGCTTGGGAGACCCAGTACTTC. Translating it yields CASTQGAWETQYF. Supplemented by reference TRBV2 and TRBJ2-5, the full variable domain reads EPEVTQTPSHQVTQMGQEVILRCVPISNHLYFYWYRQILGQKVEFLVSFYNNEISEKSEIFDDQFSVERPDGSNFTLKIRSTKLEDSAMYFCASTQGAWETQYFGPGTRLLVL.

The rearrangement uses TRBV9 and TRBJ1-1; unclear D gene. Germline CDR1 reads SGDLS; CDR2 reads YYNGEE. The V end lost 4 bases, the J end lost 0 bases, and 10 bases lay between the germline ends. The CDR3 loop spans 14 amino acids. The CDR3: CASSFGLMNTEAFF. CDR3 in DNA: TGTGCCAGCAGCTTTGGCTTAATGAACACTGAAGCTTTCTTT.

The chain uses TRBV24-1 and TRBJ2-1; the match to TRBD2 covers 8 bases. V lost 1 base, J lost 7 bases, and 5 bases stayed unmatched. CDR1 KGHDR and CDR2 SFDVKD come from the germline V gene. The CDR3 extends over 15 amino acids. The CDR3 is CATSDLGAGVNEQFF. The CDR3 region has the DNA TGTGCCACCAGTGATTTAGGAGCGGGGGTGAATGAGCAGTTCTTC.

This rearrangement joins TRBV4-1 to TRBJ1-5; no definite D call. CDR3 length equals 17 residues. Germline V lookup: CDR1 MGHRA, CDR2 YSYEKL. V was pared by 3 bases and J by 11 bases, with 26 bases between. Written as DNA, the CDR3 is TGCGCCAGCAGCCACAGCCGGGGTCATAGCGGAGCGGTGACCCAGCATTTT. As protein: CASSHSRGHSGAVTQHF.

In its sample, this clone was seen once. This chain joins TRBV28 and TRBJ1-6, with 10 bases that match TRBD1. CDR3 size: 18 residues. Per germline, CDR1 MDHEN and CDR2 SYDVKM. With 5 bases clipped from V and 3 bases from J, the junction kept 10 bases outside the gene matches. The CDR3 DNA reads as TGTGCCAGCAGTCTCCCGGGACAGGGGTTTGGCTATAATTCACCCCTCCACTTT. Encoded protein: CASSLPGQGFGYNSPLHF.

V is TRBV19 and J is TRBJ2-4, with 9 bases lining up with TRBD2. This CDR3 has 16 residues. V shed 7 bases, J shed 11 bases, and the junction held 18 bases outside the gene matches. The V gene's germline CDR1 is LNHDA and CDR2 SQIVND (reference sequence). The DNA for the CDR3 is TGTGCCAGTAATTCCATTGGGGCTAGCGGGATTTCGGTTCAGTACTTC. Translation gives CASNSIGASGISVQYF. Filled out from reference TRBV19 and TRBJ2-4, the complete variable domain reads DGGITQSPKYLFRKEGQNVTLSCEQNLNHDAMYWYRQDPGQGLRLIYYSQIVNDFQKGDIAEGYSVSREKKESFPLTVTSAQKNPTAFYLCASNSIGASGISVQYFGAGTRLSVL.

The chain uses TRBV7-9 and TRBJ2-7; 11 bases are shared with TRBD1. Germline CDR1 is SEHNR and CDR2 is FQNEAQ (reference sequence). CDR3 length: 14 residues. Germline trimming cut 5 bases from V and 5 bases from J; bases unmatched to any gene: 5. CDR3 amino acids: CASSVGQGANEQYF. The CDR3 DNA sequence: TGTGCCAGCAGCGTAGGACAGGGGGCAAACGAGCAGTACTTC.

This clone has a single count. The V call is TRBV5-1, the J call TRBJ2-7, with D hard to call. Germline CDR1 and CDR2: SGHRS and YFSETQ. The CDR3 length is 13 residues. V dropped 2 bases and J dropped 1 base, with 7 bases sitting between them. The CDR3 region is CASSLPQSYEQYF. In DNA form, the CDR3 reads TGCGCCAGCAGCTTACCGCAGTCCTACGAGCAGTACTTC. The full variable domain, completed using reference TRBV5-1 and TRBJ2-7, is KAGVTQTPRYLIKTRGQQVTLSCSPISGHRSVSWYQQTPGQGLQFLFEYFSETQRNKGNFPGRFSGRQFSNSRSEMNVSTLELGDSALYLCASSLPQSYEQYFGPGTRLTVT.

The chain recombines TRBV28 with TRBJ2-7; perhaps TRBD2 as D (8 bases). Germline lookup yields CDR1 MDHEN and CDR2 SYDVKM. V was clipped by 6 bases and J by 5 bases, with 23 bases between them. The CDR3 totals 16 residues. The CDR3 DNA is TGTGCCAGCAGATCAGGGGGAGCGGGAGTAGGCAACGAGCAGTACTTC. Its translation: CASRSGGAGVGNEQYF.

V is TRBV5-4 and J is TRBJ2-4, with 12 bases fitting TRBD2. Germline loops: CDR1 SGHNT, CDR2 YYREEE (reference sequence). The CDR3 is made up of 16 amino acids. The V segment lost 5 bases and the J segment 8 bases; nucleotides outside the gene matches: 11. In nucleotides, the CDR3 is TGTGCCAGCAGATCTGGACTAGCGGGAAGAGGGGACATTCAGTACTTC. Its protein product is CASRSGLAGRGDIQYF.

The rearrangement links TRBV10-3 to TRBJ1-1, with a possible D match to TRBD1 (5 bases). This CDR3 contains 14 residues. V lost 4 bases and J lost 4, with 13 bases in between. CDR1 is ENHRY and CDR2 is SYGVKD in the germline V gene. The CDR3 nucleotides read TGTGCCATCAGTGTGGGGGGAGGTAGCACTGAAGCTTTCTTT. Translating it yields CAISVGGGSTEAFF.

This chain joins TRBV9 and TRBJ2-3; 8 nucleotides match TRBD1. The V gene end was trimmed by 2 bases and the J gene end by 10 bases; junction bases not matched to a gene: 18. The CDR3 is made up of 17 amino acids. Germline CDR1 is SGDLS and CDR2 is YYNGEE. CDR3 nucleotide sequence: TGTGCCAGCAGCGTCGTACCACTTGAACAGGGGGATACAGCGCAGTATTTT. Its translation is CASSVVPLEQGDTAQYF.

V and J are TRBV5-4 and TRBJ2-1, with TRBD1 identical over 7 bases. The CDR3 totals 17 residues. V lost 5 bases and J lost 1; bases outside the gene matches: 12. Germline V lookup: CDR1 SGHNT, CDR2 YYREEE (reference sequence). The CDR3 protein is CASSSPGGHGSYNEQFF. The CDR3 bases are TGTGCCAGCAGTTCCCCAGGGGGTCACGGGTCCTACAATGAGCAGTTCTTC.

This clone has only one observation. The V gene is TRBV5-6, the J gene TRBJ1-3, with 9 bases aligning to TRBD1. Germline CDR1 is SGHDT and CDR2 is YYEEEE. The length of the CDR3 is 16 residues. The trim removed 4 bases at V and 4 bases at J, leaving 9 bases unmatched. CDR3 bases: TGTGCCAGCAGCCGTACCGGGACAGGGTCAGGAAACACCATATATTTT. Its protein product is CASSRTGTGSGNTIYF.

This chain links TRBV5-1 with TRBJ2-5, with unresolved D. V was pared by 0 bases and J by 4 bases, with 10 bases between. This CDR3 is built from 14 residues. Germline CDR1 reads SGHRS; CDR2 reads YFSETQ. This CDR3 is CASSLGGVSETQYF. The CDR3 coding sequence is TGCGCCAGCAGCTTGGGTGGAGTATCAGAGACCCAGTACTTC.

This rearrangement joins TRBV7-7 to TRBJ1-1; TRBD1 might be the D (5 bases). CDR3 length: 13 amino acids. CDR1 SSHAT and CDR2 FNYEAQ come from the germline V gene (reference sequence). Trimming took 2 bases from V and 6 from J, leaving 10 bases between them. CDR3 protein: CASSLTRGAEAFF. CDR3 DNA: TGTGCCAGCAGCTTAACACGGGGGGCTGAAGCTTTCTTT.

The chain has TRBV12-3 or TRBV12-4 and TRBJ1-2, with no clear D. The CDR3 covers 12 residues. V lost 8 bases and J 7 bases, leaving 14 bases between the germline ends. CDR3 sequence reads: CASSRSSGGYTF. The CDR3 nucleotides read TGTGCCAGCTCCCGATCTAGTGGTGGCTACACCTTC.